A selection of T cell receptor beta chains follows, all from one sample in a study of naive and memory T cell subsets. In TCRdb, the UMI-ligation and nested PCR reads were re-called with MiXCR into one record per CDR3 protein. The table lists more than 20,000 distinct CDR3 sequences, 6% of them singletons. Source: skin, taken from a tuberculin skin test site. The origin of the receptors is an adult in good health. Both conserved end residues are part of each CDR3. The D gene is left open where the match is weak.

CDR3	D	V	J
CSARESSDTQYF	.	TRBV20-1	TRBJ2-3
CASSLGDNEQFF	.	TRBV7-9	TRBJ2-1
CASSLAGGNTEAFF	.	TRBV5-6	TRBJ1-1
CASSPANEQFF	.	TRBV2	TRBJ2-1
CASSLRPRNTGELFF	.	TRBV5-6	TRBJ2-2
CASSSRGGPTDNEQFF	TRBD2	TRBV28	TRBJ2-1
CASSPRQAFYGYTF	.	TRBV18	TRBJ1-2
CASRPWGDYQETQYF	.	TRBV10-2	TRBJ2-5
CASSEEDSVGEQFF	.	TRBV6-1	TRBJ2-1
CASSKRADNQPQHF	.	TRBV6-2/TRBV6-3	TRBJ1-5
CASSPGTGPMGYTF	TRBD1	TRBV13	TRBJ1-2
CASSSGTYAINSPLHF	.	TRBV7-2	TRBJ1-6
CASSLAAGRTEAFF	.	TRBV5-1	TRBJ1-1
CSARIGSEKLFF	.	TRBV20-1	TRBJ1-4
CASSPRVRPSASYEQYF	.	TRBV7-2	TRBJ2-7
CASSDEVYPQETQYF	.	TRBV2	TRBJ2-5
CASSLFGTGPYEQYF	TRBD1	TRBV28	TRBJ2-7
CASSYRGSENIQYF	TRBD2	TRBV6-6	TRBJ2-4
CSARSRLGYNEQFF	.	TRBV20-1	TRBJ2-1
CAIGDRSEQYF	TRBD1	TRBV10-3	TRBJ2-7
CSVGPSSDPYEQYF	.	TRBV29-1	TRBJ2-7
CASSESDRPNTEAFF	TRBD1	TRBV6-5	TRBJ1-1
CSAMDRALSSYNEQFF	TRBD1	TRBV29-1	TRBJ2-1
CSARAHGQGSDTQYF	TRBD1	TRBV20-1	TRBJ2-3
CASSLGGTGELFF	.	TRBV7-9	TRBJ2-2
CASSYRGDMNTEAFF	.	TRBV6-6	TRBJ1-1
CASTYRGNTEAFF	.	TRBV3-1	TRBJ1-1
CASRGTHEQYF	.	TRBV7-8	TRBJ2-7
CASSYNPASYEQYF	.	TRBV6-2/TRBV6-3	TRBJ2-7
CSARSGQPQHF	.	TRBV20-1	TRBJ1-5
CASSPGHLYEQYF	.	TRBV28	TRBJ2-7